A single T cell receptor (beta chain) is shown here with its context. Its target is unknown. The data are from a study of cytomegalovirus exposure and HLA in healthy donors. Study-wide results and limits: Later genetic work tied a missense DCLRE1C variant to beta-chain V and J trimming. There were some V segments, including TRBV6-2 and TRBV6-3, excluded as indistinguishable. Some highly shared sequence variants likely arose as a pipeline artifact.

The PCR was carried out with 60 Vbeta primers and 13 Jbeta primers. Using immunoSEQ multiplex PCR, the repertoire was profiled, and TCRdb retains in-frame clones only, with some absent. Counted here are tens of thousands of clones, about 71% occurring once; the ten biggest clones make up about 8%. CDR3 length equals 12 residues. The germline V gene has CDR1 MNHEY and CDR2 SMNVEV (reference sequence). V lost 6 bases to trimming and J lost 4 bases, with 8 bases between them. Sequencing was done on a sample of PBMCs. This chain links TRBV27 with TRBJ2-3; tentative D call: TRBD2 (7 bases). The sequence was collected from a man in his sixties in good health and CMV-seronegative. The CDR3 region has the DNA TGTGCCAGCAGGGGGGGGCCAGATACGCAGTATTTT. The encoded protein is CASRGGPDTQYF.